The sequence of this TCR beta chain was determined in a study of T-cell reconstitution after alpha-beta-depleted transplantation in children (TCRdb year 2016). Turning to the overall study: The study quantitatively tracked T-cell immune reconstitution after TCRalphabeta/CD19-depleted allogeneic hematopoietic cell transplantation in children using TCR repertoire profiling.

For this clonotype: Its antigen is unknown. Base qualities are missing; no much larger clone stands one base away.

V drops 4 bases and J drops 8 bases, leaving 24 bases in between. The CDR3 starts with the cysteine, ends with the phenylalanine, and has 16 residues. Of the read, only the CDR3 DNA is kept; its 48 bases are in frame from base 1. Sequences MDHEN (CDR1) and SYDVKM (CDR2) are obtained from the germline V gene. The intended sense of this specimen's treatment or condition label: allogeneic hematopoietic cell transplantation with graft depleted of TCRalphabeta T cells and CD19 B cells. The children who served as transplant recipients had been given grafts of TCRalphabeta/CD19-depleted allogeneic hematopoietic cells. The library came from PCR. These reads were obtained on an Illumina HiSeq 2500. Molecular barcoding was employed in the preparation of TCR libraries, with unique molecular identifiers being used to normalize TCRbeta repertoire quantification. TCRdb reprocessed the public reads (quality trimming at Q25 with fastp, clone calling with MiXCR) and kept in-frame beta chains. Every distinct CDR3 protein forms one entry, paired with its most common genes and DNA. The sample yields hundreds of thousands of distinct CDR3 sequences; approximately 12% were counted once. In total, the top ten clones hold over 2% of the sample.

Study-wide findings and limitations: Over the following months the frequencies of hyperexpanded clones went down, and after one year T-cell counts and TCRbeta diversity were mostly credited to newly produced T cells. The apparently early recovery of alphabetaT-cell counts about two months after transplant reportedly depended on only several hundred rapidly expanded clones that came from non-depleted graft cells. The high TCRbeta diversity at day 60 in some patients was ascribed to recipient T cells and intrathymic progenitors that had survived conditioning.

Sample: PBMCs, mostly from graft donor cells, taken 360 days after TCRalphabeta/CD19-depleted stem cell transplant. The chain is assembled from TRBV28 and TRBJ2-7; a tentative D match to TRBD1 spans 5 bases. The TCR was taken from a male patient aged 5 to 17 who had a stem cell transplant for acute myeloid leukemia, so the T cells may come from the graft donor. The sequenced DNA is TGTGCCAGCAGTTACCAGGGTCCGTTGGGAACTACGCAGCAGTACTTC. This is translated as CASSYQGPLGTTQQYF.